This T cell receptor beta chain was sequenced in a study of T-cell memory formation after mild COVID-19. Each CDR3 protein is one row after TCRdb ran MiXCR on the 5' RACE reads. The sample contains approximately 270,000 distinct CDR3 sequences, 15% to 20% of which appear only once. The CDR3 has 16 amino acids. Per germline, CDR1 SGHKS and CDR2 YYEKEE (reference sequence). V dropped 0 bases and J dropped 3 bases, with 13 bases sitting between them. The J gene is TRBJ1-5, the V gene TRBV5-5; no firm D call. The sequenced material came from PBMCs or a T cell subset sorted from them (not recorded which). The receptor's source is a man younger than 35 who had mild COVID-19 (a few samples of this study predate the infection). Cell type and time point are not known. The CDR3 DNA reads as TGTGCCAGCAGCTTGGCTGGGCAGGCGGACAATCAGCCCCAGCATTTT. Residues: CASSLAGQADNQPQHF. The whole variable domain, filled in from reference TRBV5-5 and TRBJ1-5, reads DAGVTQSPTHLIKTRGQQVTLRCSPISGHKSVSWYQQVLGQGPQFIFQYYEKEERGRGNFPDRFSARQFPNYSSELNVNALLLGDSALYLCASSLAGQADNQPQHFGDGTRLSIL.